The sequence of this TCR beta chain was determined in a study of neurological immune-mediated disorders (dated by TCRdb to between 2017 and 2020). At the level of the whole study: Peripheral blood TCR-beta repertoires from HTLV-I-associated myelopathy (HAM/TSP) patients, multiple sclerosis patients and healthy controls were compared by UMI-based sequencing. The roughly 99 TCR-beta libraries covered PBMC samples along with longitudinal samples, technical triplicates, and paired sorted CD4+ and CD8+ T-cell subsets. Technical triplicate libraries were sequenced so that the variability in frequency of each individual clone could be precisely calculated. The cohort was made up of approximately 65 subjects, consisting of around 14 HAM/TSP patients, about 34 multiple sclerosis patients and around 20 healthy controls. What the work shows at the level of the full study, not this receptor alone: Across subjects, expanded clones never shared an identical CDR3 amino acid sequence, which suggests that the TCR-beta repertoires in every group were private. TCR clonal expansion was highest in HAM/TSP patients and lowest in MS patients, with MS patients falling below even healthy controls.

V is pared back by 4 bases and J by 4 bases, with 12 bases lying between the germline termini. From a lookup of the germline V gene, CDR1 and CDR2 are SGHDT and YYEEEE. Inclusive of the bounding cysteine and phenylalanine, the CDR3 is 13 residues long. Here the CDR3 DNA is all that survives: 39 bases in frame from base 1. To synthesize cDNA, template-switch 5'RACE was performed with a primer carrying a 10-nucleotide random unique molecular identifier so that each TCR transcript was tagged. Every sequencing run covered 15-18 subjects and yielded more than 160 million TCR-beta sequences. The RNeasy kit was used for extraction of total RNA. TCR-beta VDJ regions were amplified with primers for the TCR constant region and the 5'RACE anchor, using the KAPA Real-time Library Amplification kit. A first PCR added sample indexes and Illumina adaptors, and a second PCR then raised library yield. After Ampure bead purification, the TCR product of roughly 650 bp was size-selected on a 2% E-gel SizeSelection system. Before pooling, libraries had their quality checked on a Bioanalyzer, their concentration measured with Qubit, and their quantity determined with the Kapa Library Quantification kit. Paired-end 2 x 150 bp sequencing of the libraries was performed on an Illumina HiSeq 2500. To increase sequence diversity, about 24-32% phiX was spiked into each library pool. As for how the authors treated the data: Quality-filtered reads were processed with the UMI-based MiGEC pipeline, which removed over 75% of raw TCR sequences during error correction. VDJ genes were aligned to IMGT germline references, and each clonotype was defined by a unique CDR3 amino acid sequence together with V-J genes. VDJtools evaluated clonal expansion, Shannon diversity and CDR3 relatedness (CalcPairwiseDistances, ClusterSamples); CLCbio workbench built phylogenetic trees. Expanded clones were defined as having at least 8 unique UMIs, based on coefficient-of-variation modelling across technical triplicates. The public reads were reanalyzed by TCRdb: fastp trimming at Q25, MiXCR alignment, in-frame beta chains only. One record per CDR3 amino acid sequence lists the most common genes and DNA. These V and J calls rely on TCRdb rather than the paper's analysis. The sample table holds fewer than 50,000 distinct CDR3 sequences, of which over 8.5% were seen once. The ten top clones hold roughly 3.7% of the sample.

At least ten counts were recorded for this clonotype. Its specific antigen is unknown. Base qualities are not recorded, but no much larger clone differs from it by a single base. What this sample's time point label stands for: technical triplicate 1. Libraries from unsorted PBMCs were made from 2 million PBMCs kept in RNAlater at -80 degrees C until RNA extraction. PBMCs were separated from peripheral blood using Ficoll-Hypaque density gradient centrifugation and then cryopreserved in liquid nitrogen. This sequence uses TRBV5-6 and TRBJ2-7, with the D gene call left open. This receptor was identified in a man between 60 and 75 years old with HTLV-1-associated myelopathy (HAM/TSP). What was sequenced was PBMCs. The nucleotide sequence is given as TGTGCCAGCAGCCAGGCGGCCGAGTACGAGCAGTACTTC. It codes for CASSQAAEYEQYF. Joined to the reference TRBV5-6 and TRBJ2-7 proteins, this CDR3 gives the full variable domain: DAGVTQSPTHLIKTRGQQVTLRCSPKSGHDTVSWYQQALGQGPQFIFQYYEEEERQRGNFPDRFSGHQFPNYSSELNVNALLLGDSALYLCASSQAAEYEQYFGPGTRLTVT.